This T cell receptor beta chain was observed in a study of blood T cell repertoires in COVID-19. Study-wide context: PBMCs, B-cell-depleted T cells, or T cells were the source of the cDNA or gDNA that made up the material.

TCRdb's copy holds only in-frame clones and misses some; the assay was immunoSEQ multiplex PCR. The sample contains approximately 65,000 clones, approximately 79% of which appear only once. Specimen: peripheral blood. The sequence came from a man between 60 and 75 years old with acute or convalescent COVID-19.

The CDR3 DNA reads TGTGCCACCAGCAGTCGGACTAGCGGGAATGAGCAGTTCTTC. This gives the protein CATSSRTSGNEQFF. The V and J genes are TRBV15 and TRBJ2-1; 11 nucleotides line up with TRBD2. Trimming cost V 3 bases and J 7 bases; bases outside gene matches: 2. The length of the CDR3 is 14 residues. Per germline, CDR1 LNHNV and CDR2 YYDKDF (reference sequence).